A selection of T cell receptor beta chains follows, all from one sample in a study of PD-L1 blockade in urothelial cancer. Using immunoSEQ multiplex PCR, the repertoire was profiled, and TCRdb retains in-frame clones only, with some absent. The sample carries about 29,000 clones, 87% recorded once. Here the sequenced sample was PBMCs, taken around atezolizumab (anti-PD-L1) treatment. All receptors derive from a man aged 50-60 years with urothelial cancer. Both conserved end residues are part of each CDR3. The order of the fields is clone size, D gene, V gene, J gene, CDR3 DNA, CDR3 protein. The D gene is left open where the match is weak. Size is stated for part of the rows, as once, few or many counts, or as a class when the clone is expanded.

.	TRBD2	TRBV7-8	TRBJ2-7	TGTGCCAGCAGCCCCGCGGGACTAGCGGGATTCGGGCCCTACGAGCAGTACTTC	CASSPAGLAGFGPYEQYF
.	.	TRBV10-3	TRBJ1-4	TGTGCCATCAGTGAGTTTTCTTCTAATGAAAAACTGTTTTTT	CAISEFSSNEKLFF
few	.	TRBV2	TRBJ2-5	TGTGCCAGCAGGAAGTCGGAGGTCGAAGAGACCCAGTACTTC	CASRKSEVEETQYF
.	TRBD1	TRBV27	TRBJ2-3	TGTGCCAGCAGTCAGGGGACAGTAGATACGCAGTATTTT	CASSQGTVDTQYF
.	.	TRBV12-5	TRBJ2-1	TGTGCTAGTGGTTTGGTACTTAGGGGGAGGGAGAATGAGCAGTTCTTC	CASGLVLRGRENEQFF
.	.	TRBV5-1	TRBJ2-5	TGCGCCAGCAGCTTGGGCAGGTCCCTCGCGGAGACCCAGTACTTC	CASSLGRSLAETQYF
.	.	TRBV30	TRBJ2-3	TGTGCCTGGAGTCCTTCCCGACAAACAGATACGCAGTATTTT	CAWSPSRQTDTQYF
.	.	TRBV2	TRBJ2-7	TGTGCCAGCACTGGGACACTCTCCTACGAGCAGTACTTC	CASTGTLSYEQYF
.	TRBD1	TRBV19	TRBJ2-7	TGTGCCAGTGGACCAGACAGGGGTATATTCGAGCAGTACTTC	CASGPDRGIFEQYF
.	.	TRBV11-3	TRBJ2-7	TGTGCCAGCAGCTCAACCTCCGGGACACCCGAGCAGTACTTC	CASSSTSGTPEQYF
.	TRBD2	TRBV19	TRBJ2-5	TGTGCCAGTAGTATCCCGACTAGCGGGAGGGTCCTGGAGACCCAGTACTTC	CASSIPTSGRVLETQYF
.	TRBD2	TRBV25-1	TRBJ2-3	TGTGCCAGCAACTCGCCGGGACTAAATACGCAGTATTTT	CASNSPGLNTQYF
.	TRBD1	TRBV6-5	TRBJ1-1	TGTGCCAGCAGTCCCCGGGACAGAAATACTGAAGCTTTCTTT	CASSPRDRNTEAFF
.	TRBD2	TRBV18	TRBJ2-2	TGTGCCAGCTCACCACTAGCGGGAACCGGGGAGCTGTTTTTT	CASSPLAGTGELFF
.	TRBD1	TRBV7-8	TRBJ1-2	TGTGCCAGCAGCTTAGCGGGACAGAACTATGGCTACACCTTC	CASSLAGQNYGYTF